These 10 T cell receptor beta chains share one sample of origin, sequenced in a study of T cell responses to AZD1222 COVID-19 vaccine. The protocol was immunoSEQ multiplex PCR, while the TCRdb copy is restricted to in-frame clones and leaves out a portion. Of roughly 120,000 clones listed, 88% are singletons. The material was peripheral blood, obtained on day 0 of AZD1222 vaccination. These receptors all stem from an adult in good health.

Here the CDR3 reads CASSYETGDTEAFF. The CDR3 DNA reads as TGTGCCAGCAGTTACGAGACAGGGGACACTGAAGCTTTCTTT. The chain is built from TRBV6-2 or TRBV6-3 and TRBJ1-1; 8 bases match TRBD1. Per germline, CDR1 MNHEY and CDR2 SVGEGT. The CDR3 is made up of 14 amino acids. V shed 2 bases, J shed 3 bases, and the junction held 2 bases outside the gene matches.

The CDR3 coding sequence is TGTGCCAGCAGTTTTGGGGACAGGGCTACCCTCGGTTGGGGCTACACCTTC. Translating it yields CASSFGDRATLGWGYTF. This sequence joins TRBV27 and TRBJ1-2; TRBD1 matches at 9 bases. With V trimmed by 3 bases and J by 8 bases, 16 bases remained unmatched. Germline lookup yields CDR1 MNHEY and CDR2 SMNVEV (reference sequence). This CDR3 spans 17 amino acids.

This clone was seen just once. J is TRBJ2-2 and V is TRBV21-1; the DNA was not used to check the table's D call, TRBD2. TRBV21-1 is an annotated pseudogene. The CDR3 contains 13 residues. The chain's CDR3 is CASTRTGTGELFF. CDR3 in DNA: TGTGCCAGCACCCGGACGGGGACCGGGGAGCTGTTTTTT.

V is TRBV27 and J is TRBJ1-5; D not certain. Germline values: CDR1 MNHEY, CDR2 SMNVEV (reference sequence). The CDR3 spans 14 residues. The V gene lost 2 bases and the J gene lost 7 bases, with 12 bases spanning the gap. This CDR3 is CASSLLGEGQPQHF. CDR3 nucleotides: TGTGCCAGCAGTTTACTCGGGGAGGGACAGCCCCAGCATTTT.

The chain recombines TRBV10-2 with TRBJ2-3, with 15 bases fitting TRBD2. This CDR3 contains 16 residues. Germline values: CDR1 WSHSY, CDR2 SAAADI. V lost 6 bases, J lost 7 bases, and 8 bases stayed unmatched. CDR3: CASSAGLAGGPNTQYF. The CDR3 DNA reads as TGCGCCAGCAGCGCCGGACTAGCGGGAGGGCCGAATACGCAGTATTTT.

In this sample, this clone turned up once. The chain recombines TRBV5-8 with TRBJ2-5; D unclear. V was pared by 0 bases and J by 2 bases, with 5 bases between. Germline V gene sequence: CDR1 SGHTS, CDR2 YDEGEE. This CDR3 comprises 13 residues. CDR3: CASSLVAQETQYF. The CDR3 coding sequence is TGTGCCAGCAGCTTGGTGGCTCAAGAGACCCAGTACTTC.

V gene TRBV14 combines with J gene TRBJ2-7; D is perhaps TRBD1 (6 bases). The CDR3 has 15 residues. V was pared by 3 bases and J by 3 bases, with 15 bases between. Germline assignment: CDR1 SGHDN and CDR2 FVKESK. CDR3 nucleotides: TGTGCCAGCAGCCAGGGACAAGATCCCCTCTACGAGCAGTACTTC. This codes for CASSQGQDPLYEQYF.

V gene TRBV15 combines with J gene TRBJ1-2; D possibly corresponds to TRBD1 (6 bases). The CDR3 totals 14 residues. Germline values: CDR1 LNHNV, CDR2 YYDKDF (reference sequence). V dropped 5 bases and J dropped 4 bases, with 14 bases sitting between them. In DNA, the CDR3 is TGTGCCACCAGCCCACCCGGACAGATCTATGGCTACACCTTC. It translates to CATSPPGQIYGYTF.

The CDR3 sequence: CASSFIQGVGGYTF. CDR3 sequence (DNA): TGTGCCAGCAGTTTCATACAGGGGGTTGGTGGCTACACCTTC. The chain combines TRBV27 with TRBJ1-2; TRBD1 aligns across 8 bases. This CDR3 comprises 14 residues. With 3 bases clipped from V and 7 bases from J, the junction kept 7 bases outside the gene matches. CDR1 and CDR2 (germline): MNHEY, SMNVEV (reference sequence).

The J gene is TRBJ2-3, the V gene TRBV27, with a tentative D call TRBD2 (7 bases). Germline-derived CDR1 and CDR2 are MNHEY and SMNVEV (reference sequence). This CDR3 is built from 13 residues. V dropped 10 bases and J dropped 2 bases, with 13 bases sitting between them. CDR3 in DNA: TGTGCCACCCGGGGGGCCTCCACAGATACGCAGTATTTT. As protein: CATRGASTDTQYF.